These 18 T cell receptor beta chains were sequenced from one sample in a study of blood T cell repertoires in COVID-19. TCRdb keeps only in-frame clones here, not all; method: immunoSEQ multiplex PCR. The repertoire holds about 110,000 clones, with approximately 82% as singletons. The sample taken for sequencing was peripheral blood. These receptors all stem from a woman at least 80 years old with active or convalescent COVID-19.

The chain has TRBV5-1 and TRBJ1-6; D is undetermined. The V gene lost 4 bases and the J gene lost 7 bases, with 9 bases spanning the gap. The CDR3 loop spans 13 amino acids. Germline values: CDR1 SGHRS, CDR2 YFSETQ. The CDR3 region is CASSLGGNSPLHF. The CDR3, as DNA: TGCGCCAGCAGCCTGGGAGGGAATTCACCCCTCCACTTT.

This clone was counted once. The rearrangement links TRBV5-1 to TRBJ2-2; 10 bases match TRBD1. Germline CDR1 is SGHRS and CDR2 is YFSETQ. The CDR3 runs to 15 residues. V was clipped by 0 bases and J by 6 bases; unmatched bases: 2. The CDR3 reads CASSLEGQGAGELFF. The CDR3 DNA reads TGCGCCAGCAGCTTGGAAGGACAGGGGGCCGGGGAGCTGTTTTTT.

The rearrangement uses TRBV9 and TRBJ2-5, with 9 bases aligning to TRBD2. The V segment lost 7 bases and the J segment 3 bases; nucleotides outside the gene matches: 10. CDR1 is SGDLS and CDR2 is YYNGEE in the germline V gene. The length of the CDR3 is 15 residues. In nucleotides, the CDR3 is TGTGCCAGCGCGACCGGGACTAGCAGGGAAGAGACCCAGTACTTC. Protein sequence: CASATGTSREETQYF.

The J gene is TRBJ1-1, the V gene TRBV7-9, with D perhaps matching TRBD1 (5 bases). The CDR3 has 14 amino acids. The V end lost 0 bases, the J end lost 4 bases, and 9 bases lay between the germline ends. Germline V gene lookup returns CDR1 SEHNR and CDR2 FQNEAQ (reference sequence). CDR3 sequence (DNA): TGTGCCAGCAGCTTAGCAGGGGTGGTCACTGAAGCTTTCTTT. Translation: CASSLAGVVTEAFF.

This sequence joins TRBV5-5 and TRBJ1-1; 8 nucleotides match TRBD1. Germline CDR1 and CDR2: SGHKS and YYEKEE (reference sequence). V lost 5 bases, J lost 6 bases, and 9 bases stayed unmatched. The CDR3 runs 14 residues. The CDR3 here is CASRVDRAGAEAFF. The CDR3, as DNA: TGTGCCAGCAGGGTGGACAGGGCGGGGGCTGAAGCTTTCTTT.

This chain connects TRBV27 to TRBJ2-1; 9 bases are shared with TRBD1. Germline V CDR1 and CDR2: MNHEY, SMNVEV (reference sequence). This CDR3 has 15 residues. With 5 bases clipped from V and 4 bases from J, the junction kept 6 bases outside the gene matches. Here the CDR3 reads CASSRTGERYNEQFF. For the CDR3, the DNA is TGTGCCAGCAGTCGGACAGGGGAACGATACAATGAGCAGTTCTTC.

V and J are TRBV11-3 and TRBJ2-1; 11 bases match TRBD2. Germline loops: CDR1 SGHNT, CDR2 YENEEA. With V trimmed by 5 bases and J by 4 bases, 10 bases remained unmatched. This CDR3 contains 17 residues. This CDR3 reads CASSPGGTSGQYNEQFF. DNA of the CDR3: TGTGCCAGCAGCCCAGGGGGGACTAGCGGTCAATACAATGAGCAGTTCTTC. The variable domain in full, with the rest retrieved from reference TRBV11-3 and TRBJ2-1, is EAGVVQSPRYKIIEKKQPVAFWCNPISGHNTLYWYLQNLGQGPELLIRYENEEAVDDSQLPKDRFSAERLKGVDSTLKIQPAELGDSAVYLCASSPGGTSGQYNEQFFGPGTRLTVL.

Only a few counts were recorded for this clone. The gene calls are TRBV5-1 and TRBJ1-3; the D is unclear. This CDR3 has 15 amino acids. V was clipped by 5 bases and J by 0 bases, with 12 bases between them. Per the germline V gene, CDR1 is SGHRS and CDR2 is YFSETQ. The CDR3 here is CASSSDSRSGNTIYF. The CDR3 DNA sequence: TGCGCCAGCAGTTCTGACTCCCGCTCTGGAAACACCATATATTTT.

The chain couples TRBV2 to TRBJ1-6; 10 nucleotides align to TRBD1. The CDR3 consists of 16 residues. CDR1 and CDR2 (germline): SNHLY, FYNNEI. V lost 9 bases and J lost 9; bases outside the gene matches: 14. The CDR3 reads CASGTSGTGVGSPLHF. CDR3 bases: TGTGCCAGTGGGACCTCCGGGACAGGGGTGGGTTCACCCCTCCACTTT.

V is TRBV18 and J is TRBJ2-5; tentative D call: TRBD2 (6 bases). From germline, CDR1 is KGHSH and CDR2 LQKENI. The CDR3 spans 18 residues. Trimming left V 0 bases short and J 5 bases short, with 22 bases between. The CDR3 is CASSPPLSAGTAGETQYF. The CDR3 DNA reads TGTGCCAGCTCACCACCCCTATCTGCGGGCACCGCGGGGGAGACCCAGTACTTC.

This clone was counted once. V and J are TRBV12-3 or TRBV12-4 and TRBJ1-1; D remains ambiguous. Trimming left V 4 bases short and J 1 base short, with 4 bases between. The length of the CDR3 is 12 residues. The CDR3 reads CASSSSNTEAFF. The CDR3 DNA sequence: TGTGCCAGCAGTTCGTCGAACACTGAAGCTTTCTTT.

This clone appeared once. This chain connects TRBV5-1 to TRBJ2-7, with D possibly being TRBD1 (6 bases). V was clipped by 4 bases and J by 2 bases, with 10 bases between them. CDR3 size: 13 residues. From germline, CDR1 is SGHRS and CDR2 YFSETQ. The chain's CDR3 is CASSRTAPYEQYF. Written as DNA, the CDR3 is TGCGCCAGCAGCCGGACAGCCCCCTACGAGCAGTACTTC.

This chain connects TRBV6-5 to TRBJ2-4; the match to TRBD2 covers 7 bases. This CDR3 spans 13 amino acids. J gave up 7 bases and V 5 bases, and 5 bases lay outside the gene matches. CDR1 is MNHEY, CDR2 SVGAGI, per germline. The CDR3 region is CASSPQLANIQYF. In DNA, the CDR3 is TGTGCCAGCAGTCCGCAACTAGCGAACATTCAGTACTTC.

This clone was found a few times. The chain is built from TRBV7-9 and TRBJ2-5, with TRBD1 identical over 7 bases. The germline gives CDR1 SEHNR, CDR2 FQNEAQ (reference sequence). Trimming at V came to 3 bases and at J to 1 base, leaving 2 bases not matched to a gene. This CDR3 spans 14 amino acids. CDR3 coding DNA: TGTGCCAGCAGCTTCCAGGGGGTCCAAGAGACCCAGTACTTC. Amino acid sequence: CASSFQGVQETQYF.

V and J are TRBV5-1 and TRBJ2-3; D possibly corresponds to TRBD1 (6 bases). The CDR3 sequence is 15 residues long. Trimming shortened V by 3 bases and J by 0 bases, and 11 bases separated the two germline ends. Per germline, CDR1 SGHRS and CDR2 YFSETQ. This CDR3 is CASSWTATSTDTQYF. The CDR3 DNA reads as TGCGCCAGCAGCTGGACAGCCACTAGCACAGATACGCAGTATTTT.

V gene TRBV5-1 combines with J gene TRBJ1-4, with D tentatively TRBD1 (5 bases). Germline CDR1 is SGHRS and CDR2 is YFSETQ. This CDR3 spans 15 amino acids. V was clipped by 5 bases and J by 3 bases, with 14 bases between them. The CDR3 DNA is TGCGCCAGCAGGCGCGACAGTGCTTCTAATGAAAAACTGTTTTTT. Its protein product is CASRRDSASNEKLFF.

This CDR3 is CASSARANYGYTF. The CDR3 DNA follows: TGTGCCAGCAGTGCGAGGGCTAACTATGGCTACACCTTC. This chain uses TRBV12-3 or TRBV12-4 with TRBJ1-2; D unclear. Trimming took 5 bases from V and 0 from J, leaving 7 bases between them. This CDR3 is built from 13 residues.

The genes are TRBV28 and TRBJ2-5, with 9 nucleotides matching TRBD1. This CDR3 is built from 16 residues. The trim removed 3 bases at V and 5 bases at J, leaving 10 bases unmatched. Germline CDR1 MDHEN, CDR2 SYDVKM. The chain's CDR3 is CASSFLGQGRRETQYF. The CDR3 DNA follows: TGTGCCAGCAGTTTCTTGGGACAGGGTCGTAGGGAGACCCAGTACTTC.